The next 24 T cell receptor beta chains were all read from a single sample in a study of blood T cell repertoires in COVID-19. Some clones are missing from TCRdb's copy, which holds only in-frame ones; the method was immunoSEQ multiplex PCR. Of 120,000 or so clones in the sample, approximately 80% were seen once. Sequencing was done on a sample of peripheral blood. The origin of the receptors is a human donor in a cohort sampled during active COVID-19.

The rearrangement joins TRBV7-9 to TRBJ2-1, with 11 bases lining up with TRBD2. This CDR3 contains 15 residues. Germline loops: CDR1 SEHNR, CDR2 FQNEAQ (reference sequence). Trimming removed 5 bases from V and 7 bases from J; junction bases left unmatched: 7. The CDR3 region has the DNA TGTGCCAGCAGCCTATTTAGCGGGAGGGAAAATGAGCAGTTCTTC. Translating it yields CASSLFSGRENEQFF.

The rearrangement uses TRBV25-1 and TRBJ2-3; TRBD1 might be the D (5 bases). Trimming left V 4 bases short and J 2 bases short, with 10 bases between. Germline CDR1 MGHDK, CDR2 SYGVNS. The CDR3 has 14 amino acids. CDR3 coding DNA: TGTGCCAGCAGTGGAATGGGGCTCACAGATACGCAGTATTTT. It encodes CASSGMGLTDTQYF. The whole variable domain, remainder taken from reference TRBV25-1 and TRBJ2-3, is EADIYQTPRYLVIGTGKKITLECSQTMGHDKMYWYQQDPGMELHLIHYSYGVNSTEKGDLSSESTVSRIRTEHFPLTLESARPSHTSQYLCASSGMGLTDTQYFGPGTRLTVL.

The V call is TRBV11-3, the J call TRBJ2-3; TRBD1 agrees at 7 bases. The trim removed 2 bases at V and 8 bases at J, leaving 19 bases unmatched. The germline V gene encodes CDR1 SGHNT and CDR2 YENEEA. CDR3 size: 18 residues. The CDR3 sequence is CASSLNGAVKGAQGTQYF. The CDR3, as DNA: TGTGCCAGCAGCTTAAACGGGGCGGTCAAGGGGGCGCAAGGTACGCAGTATTTT.

Note on this clone: An end of the junction differs from the germline gene, which may be a read error. The chain joins TRBV12-3 or TRBV12-4 to TRBJ1-2, with D uncertain. CDR3 length: 11 residues. This CDR3 reads CASSTNYGYTF. In DNA, the CDR3 is TGTGCCAGCAGTACGAACTACGGCTACACCTTC.

This chain joins TRBV7-8 and TRBJ1-5, with TRBD1 matching over 11 bases. Germline values: CDR1 SGHVS, CDR2 FQNEAQ. After removal of 5 bases from V and 7 bases from J, the junction contained 4 bases not matched to a gene. The CDR3 contains 14 residues. The CDR3 protein is CASSGGTGGQPQHF. The CDR3, as DNA: TGTGCCAGCAGCGGGGGGACAGGGGGACAGCCCCAGCATTTT. Combining the CDR3 with reference TRBV7-8 and TRBJ1-5 gives the whole variable domain GAGVSQSPRYKVAKRGQDVALRCDPISGHVSLFWYQQALGQGPEFLTYFQNEAQLDKSGLPSDRFFAERPEGSVSTLKIQRTQQEDSAVYLCASSGGTGGQPQHFGDGTRLSIL.

The rearrangement links TRBV28 to TRBJ1-1; D is unclear. The CDR3 is 13 amino acids. Per the germline V gene, CDR1 is MDHEN and CDR2 is SYDVKM. Deletions cut 10 bases from V and 1 base from J, with 13 bases between. CDR3: CAIKPQKNTEAFF. The CDR3 DNA reads as TGTGCCATCAAACCACAAAAGAACACTGAAGCTTTCTTT. Full variable domain (outside the CDR3, taken from reference TRBV28 and TRBJ1-1): DVKVTQSSRYLVKRTGEKVFLECVQDMDHENMFWYRQDPGLGLRLIYFSYDVKMKEKGDIPEGYSVSREKKERFSLILESASTNQTSMYLCAIKPQKNTEAFFGQGTRLTVV.

The V call is TRBV14, the J call TRBJ2-7, with D uncertain. V was cut by 2 bases and J by 3 bases, with 5 bases left in between. CDR1 and CDR2 (germline): SGHDN, FVKESK. The CDR3 is 12 amino acids. CDR3 region: CASSQHGYEQYF. CDR3 sequence (DNA): TGTGCCAGCAGCCAACACGGCTACGAGCAGTACTTC.

V usage is TRBV6-2 or TRBV6-3 and J usage is TRBJ2-1; 7 bases align to TRBD1. J was trimmed by 7 bases and V by 6 bases; bases with no gene match: 9. The CDR3 runs to 14 residues. CDR1 MNHEY and CDR2 SVGEGT come from the germline V gene. CDR3 loop: CASSHRGSLNEQFF. DNA of the CDR3: TGTGCCAGCAGCCACAGGGGCTCTTTGAATGAGCAGTTCTTC.

The V gene is TRBV6-1, the J gene TRBJ2-1, with D possibly matching TRBD2 (5 bases). The CDR3 is 15 amino acids. Trimming cost V 2 bases and J 5 bases, with 13 bases left between them. CDR1 and CDR2 (germline): MNHNS, SASEGT. This CDR3 is CASSEFGLTNNEQFF. The CDR3 DNA reads TGTGCCAGCAGTGAATTCGGACTCACTAACAATGAGCAGTTCTTC.

This chain connects TRBV7-2 to TRBJ2-7, with 11 nucleotides matching TRBD2. The germline V gene has CDR1 SGHTA and CDR2 FQGNSA. The V and J ends lost 5 bases and 4 bases, in that order; junction bases with no gene match: 16. CDR3 size: 18 residues. For the CDR3, the DNA is TGTGCCAGCAGCCCGGGGCCTAGCGGGGGGCCGCCGCCGTACGAGCAGTACTTC. The encoded protein is CASSPGPSGGPPPYEQYF.

V usage is TRBV5-1 and J usage is TRBJ2-2, with unresolved D. Trimming left V 0 bases short and J 6 bases short, with 12 bases between. Germline lookup yields CDR1 SGHRS and CDR2 YFSETQ. The CDR3 contains 15 residues. The CDR3 protein is CASSLVTYQPGELFF. The CDR3 DNA follows: TGCGCCAGCAGCTTGGTCACCTACCAACCCGGGGAGCTGTTTTTT.

To note about this clone: The junction and the germline gene differ at one end; a read error may be behind it. The J gene is TRBJ2-3, the V gene TRBV7-9; 11 nucleotides agree with TRBD2. The CDR3 has 15 residues. The germline V gene has CDR1 SEHNR and CDR2 FQNEAQ (reference sequence). CDR3 amino acids: CASSVAGGRTDTQYF. CDR3 bases: TGTGCCAGCAGCGTAGCGGGGGGGAGGACAGATACGCAGTATTTT.

The V gene is TRBV5-5, the J gene TRBJ2-7, with unresolved D. V dropped 0 bases and J dropped 1 base, with 8 bases sitting between them. Germline CDR1 is SGHKS and CDR2 is YYEKEE (reference sequence). The CDR3 totals 14 residues. CDR3 sequence (DNA): TGTGCCAGCAGCTTGGCCACAGTGTCCTACGAGCAGTACTTC. Its translation: CASSLATVSYEQYF.

The rearrangement links TRBV30 to TRBJ1-5; D is unresolved. The CDR3 has 13 residues. The V and J ends lost 3 bases and 9 bases respectively, with 15 bases between them. Per the germline V gene, CDR1 is GTSNPN and CDR2 is SVGIG (reference sequence). DNA of the CDR3: TGTGCCTGGAGCCGTCGCAGCGTTTGGCCCCAGCATTTT. This gives the protein CAWSRRSVWPQHF.

The genes are TRBV27 and TRBJ2-3; 9 positions match TRBD2. Trimming removed 2 bases from V and 2 bases from J; junction bases left unmatched: 5. The CDR3 runs to 16 residues. CDR1 and CDR2 from the germline V gene are MNHEY and SMNVEV (reference sequence). In nucleotides, the CDR3 is TGTGCCAGCAGTTTACGAGCGGGGGGCGTCACAGATACGCAGTATTTT. Translating it yields CASSLRAGGVTDTQYF.

The rearrangement joins TRBV7-9 to TRBJ2-1, with 9 bases identical to TRBD2. Looked up from germline, CDR1 is SEHNR and CDR2 is FQNEAQ (reference sequence). The CDR3 is made up of 15 amino acids. Losses at the gene ends were 3 bases for V and 9 bases for J; bases not matched to a gene: 9. The CDR3 loop reads CASSFPSGAAGEQFF. CDR3 DNA: TGTGCCAGCAGCTTTCCTAGCGGGGCCGCAGGTGAGCAGTTCTTC.

V gene TRBV6-5 combines with J gene TRBJ1-2, with 9 bases fitting TRBD1. V shed 6 bases and J 4 bases; nucleotides not matched to a gene: 6. CDR1 MNHEY and CDR2 SVGAGI come from the germline V gene. CDR3 length: 14 residues. The CDR3 here is CASRPQQGAYGYTF. The CDR3 DNA reads as TGTGCCAGCAGGCCCCAACAGGGGGCCTATGGCTACACCTTC.

The chain couples TRBV5-5 to TRBJ2-7, with D possibly being TRBD1 (6 bases). V gave up 1 base and J gave up 2 bases, with 13 bases separating them. The CDR3 sequence is 15 residues long. Looked up from germline, CDR1 is SGHKS and CDR2 is YYEKEE (reference sequence). CDR3 in DNA: TGTGCCAGCAGCTTGTGGTCAGGGGCCACCTACGAGCAGTACTTC. Translation: CASSLWSGATYEQYF.

This chain connects TRBV24-1 to TRBJ2-3, with TRBD2 identical over 10 bases. The germline gives CDR1 KGHDR, CDR2 SFDVKD. CDR3 length equals 16 residues. After removal of 6 bases from V and 1 base from J, the junction contained 6 bases not matched to a gene. As DNA, the CDR3 is TGTGCCACCAGTCCAGCGGGGGGGCCGGGCACAGATACGCAGTATTTT. Protein sequence: CATSPAGGPGTDTQYF.

The rearrangement uses TRBV20-1 and TRBJ2-7; D is perhaps TRBD2 (5 bases). Trimming pared 3 bases from V and 5 bases from J, leaving 17 bases between. The CDR3 covers 14 residues. Germline V gene sequence: CDR1 DFQATT, CDR2 SNEGSKA (reference sequence). The CDR3 region is CSASPGRARDEQYF. CDR3 bases: TGCAGTGCTAGTCCGGGAAGGGCAAGGGACGAGCAGTACTTC.

The chain has TRBV11-2 and TRBJ2-2, with 11 bases aligning to TRBD2. The CDR3 totals 18 residues. From germline, CDR1 is SGHAT and CDR2 FQNNGV. The V segment lost 4 bases and the J segment 2 bases; nucleotides outside the gene matches: 9. The CDR3 sequence: CASSSIGTSGPNTGELFF. CDR3 DNA sequence: TGTGCCAGCAGCTCCATCGGGACTAGCGGTCCTAACACCGGGGAGCTGTTTTTT.

Only one count was recorded for this clone. The rearrangement joins TRBV3-1 (or the pseudogene TRBV3-2) to TRBJ2-7; 8 bases agree with TRBD2. The CDR3 sequence is 14 residues long. V shed 4 bases, J shed 6 bases, and the junction held 8 bases outside the gene matches. The V gene's germline CDR1 is LGHDT and CDR2 YNNKEL (reference sequence). CDR3 in DNA: TGTGCCAGCAGCCGAGCTGGGCGGGGGGTCGAGCAGTACTTC. Amino acid sequence: CASSRAGRGVEQYF.

The rearrangement links TRBV5-3 to TRBJ2-1, with 8 bases identical to TRBD1. TRBV5-3 is assigned to the ORF class and has an uncertain function. The CDR3 spans 21 residues. Unmatched junction bases numbered 18, after V lost 1 base and J lost 0 bases. CDR3 in DNA: TGTGCCAGAAGCTTGCTCGCATTGGGACAGGCCTACTGGAGCTCCTACAATGAGCAGTTCTTC. Translation gives CARSLLALGQAYWSSYNEQFF.

The rearrangement uses TRBV7-9 and TRBJ1-4; no definite D call. The CDR3 runs 13 residues. Trimming removed 2 bases from V and 5 bases from J, with 6 bases in between. Germline CDR1 is SEHNR and CDR2 is FQNEAQ (reference sequence). Written as DNA, the CDR3 is TGTGCCAGCAGCTTAAATAGAAATGAAAAACTGTTTTTT. Translated, it gives CASSLNRNEKLFF.